Following are 31 T cell receptor beta chains from one sample sequenced in a study of metastatic and nonmetastatic thyroid tumors (dated by TCRdb to about 2020). No treatment had been received by any patient before thyroid surgery. Receptor amplification or capture employed PCR. The sequencer listed for this sample is Illumina HiSeq 4000. In-frame beta chains were kept once TCRdb had trimmed the public reads at Q25 with fastp and called clones with MiXCR. The sample has some 34,000 clones on record, over 15% of them singletons. The top ten clones comprise under 5% of the sample. Sequencing input: blood. These receptors were taken from a female donor with papillary thyroid cancer or a benign thyroid nodule (not recorded which). Some clones in this sample may be carry-over from other donors' samples.

Turning to this clone: This may stem from a read error, because a much larger clone lies one nucleotide away. The chain links TRBV12-3 or TRBV12-4 to TRBJ2-7; the D is unclear. This CDR3 comprises 13 residues. The ends were cut back, 5 bases at V and 2 bases at J, with 10 bases in the middle. The DNA for the CDR3 is TGTGCCAGCAGTCTTTACAGCCCCTACGAGCAGTACTTC. It is translated as CASSLYSPYEQYF.

This clone was recorded at least ten times. The rearrangement links TRBV12-3 or TRBV12-4 to TRBJ1-1; no clear D gene. This CDR3 has 13 amino acids. Trimming removed 4 bases at V and 4 bases at J, with 10 bases between. The CDR3 spells CASSSGRSTEAFF. Here the CDR3 DNA reads TGTGCCAGCAGTTCCGGACGGAGCACTGAAGCTTTCTTT.

This clone has ten or more counts. J is TRBJ1-6 and V is TRBV20-1; 10 bases map to TRBD1. The CDR3 extends over 13 amino acids. V gave up 4 bases and J gave up 10 bases; unmatched junction bases: 4. Per germline, CDR1 DFQATT and CDR2 SNEGSKA (reference sequence). The CDR3, as DNA: TGCAGTGCTAAGACAGGGGGCGGGTCACCCCTCCACTTT. Protein: CSAKTGGGSPLHF.

This clone was counted many times. The chain links TRBV5-1 to TRBJ2-3, with 9 positions matching TRBD2. CDR3 length: 18 residues. Germline assignment: CDR1 SGHRS and CDR2 YFSETQ. The ends lost 4 bases at V and 3 bases at J; junction bases unmatched: 15. For the CDR3, the DNA is TGCGCCAGCAGCATGCTGGGTAATCCAGGACTAGCGACAGATACGCAGTATTTT. Amino acid sequence: CASSMLGNPGLATDTQYF.

This clone was recorded many times. The chain uses TRBV29-1 and TRBJ1-4, with 8 bases matching TRBD1. Germline V CDR1 and CDR2: SQVTM, ANQGSEA. The CDR3 length is 15 residues. The J segment lost 0 bases and the V segment lost 5 bases, leaving 5 bases of the junction unmatched. The CDR3 here is CSVTDRAATNEKLFF. In DNA form, the CDR3 reads TGCAGCGTTACGGACAGGGCGGCAACTAATGAAAAACTGTTTTTT.

A note on this clone: A junction boundary mismatches the germline segment, possibly from a read error. The J gene is TRBJ2-1, the V gene TRBV6-1; D gene uncertain. In germline, CDR1 is MNHNS, CDR2 SASEGT. The CDR3 has 13 amino acids. CDR3 in DNA: TGTGCCAGCAGTTTTTCTCACCTTAGTGAGCATTTCTTC. Its protein is CASSFSHLSEHFF.

This clone has just a few counts. This may be a read error, as it is one base from a much larger clone. V and J are TRBV10-3 and TRBJ1-3; TRBD1 matches at 10 bases. Germline assignment: CDR1 ENHRY and CDR2 SYGVKD. The CDR3 length is 14 residues. CDR3 residues: CAVSGTGAGNTIYF. Written as DNA, the CDR3 is TGTGCCGTCTCCGGGACAGGGGCTGGAAATACCATATATTTT.

This clone was detected once. At one boundary the junction diverges from the germline segment, which might be a read error. The rearrangement joins TRBV9 to TRBJ2-2, with D possibly TRBD1 on 5 matching bases. Germline assignment: CDR1 SGDLS and CDR2 YYNGEE. The CDR3 runs 14 residues. The CDR3: CASIVEQVSGELFF. Here the CDR3 DNA reads TGTGCCAGCATCGTAGAACAGGTTAGCGGGGAGCTGTTTTTT. Variable domain in full (rest from reference TRBV9 and TRBJ2-2): DSGVTQTPKHLITATGQRVTLRCSPRSGDLSVYWYQQSLDQGLQFLIQYYNGEERAKGNILERFSAQQFPDLHSELNLSSLELGDSALYFCASIVEQVSGELFFGEGSRLTVL.

This clone has just a few counts. The chain links TRBV27 to TRBJ2-1; the D is unclear. CDR1 MNHEY and CDR2 SMNVEV come from the germline V gene (reference sequence). With 0 bases removed from V and 6 bases from J, the gap between germline ends came to 6 bases. This CDR3 is 13 amino acids long. In DNA form, the CDR3 reads TGTGCCAGCAGTTTATCCCATCGCAATGAGCAGTTCTTC. Its translation: CASSLSHRNEQFF.

This clone was counted at least ten times. The chain combines TRBV12-3 or TRBV12-4 with TRBJ2-1; no clear D. The CDR3 is made up of 16 amino acids. V lost 6 bases and J 0 bases, leaving 15 bases between the germline ends. CDR3 residues: CASRPSRGGSYNEQFF. As DNA, the CDR3 is TGTGCCAGCAGACCCTCCCGAGGCGGCTCCTACAATGAGCAGTTCTTC.

This clone has just a few counts. This chain links TRBV19 with TRBJ1-1; D unresolved. Trimming took 1 base from V and 2 from J, leaving 8 bases between them. The CDR3 contains 14 residues. From germline, CDR1 is LNHDA and CDR2 SQIVND (reference sequence). The CDR3 here is CASSIAWANTEAFF. DNA for the CDR3: TGTGCCAGTAGTATAGCCTGGGCTAACACTGAAGCTTTCTTT.

This clone was detected many times. J is TRBJ1-5 and V is TRBV10-1; D is unresolved. Trimming took 9 bases from V and 5 from J, leaving 2 bases between them. Germline CDR1 is WNHNN and CDR2 is SYGVQD (reference sequence). The CDR3 spans 9 residues. The CDR3 DNA reads TGCGCCAGTGATCAGCCCCAGCATTTT. It yields the protein CASDQPQHF.

V is TRBV5-1 and J is TRBJ2-1, with D maybe TRBD2 (6 bases). The CDR3 is 15 residues long. Trimming removed 4 bases from V and 3 bases from J, with 14 bases in between. Germline CDR1 and CDR2: SGHRS and YFSETQ. In DNA form, the CDR3 reads TGCGCCAGCAGCCTGGAAGGGACTGACTACAATGAGCAGTTCTTC. It translates to CASSLEGTDYNEQFF.

The chain has TRBV11-1 and TRBJ2-2; TRBD2 might be the D (5 bases). CDR1 SGHAT and CDR2 FQDESV come from the germline V gene (reference sequence). V was pared by 5 bases and J by 9 bases, with 22 bases between. This CDR3 has 16 residues. The CDR3 region has the DNA TGTGCCAGCAGCCCTGGAGGATCGGGTCCAACCTGGGAGCTGTTTTTT. Translation gives CASSPGGSGPTWELFF.

This clone was picked up many times. The chain uses TRBV11-2 and TRBJ2-7; TRBD2 matches 9 bases. This CDR3 contains 14 residues. V was clipped by 3 bases and J by 0 bases; unmatched bases: 0. Germline V lookup: CDR1 SGHAT, CDR2 FQNNGV. This chain's CDR3 is CASSLREGSYEQYF. CDR3 bases: TGTGCCAGCAGCTTGCGGGAGGGCTCCTACGAGCAGTACTTC.

This clone was counted a few times. This chain links TRBV6-5 with TRBJ2-7; D unresolved. The CDR3 extends over 15 amino acids. Trimming removed 0 bases from V and 2 bases from J, with 11 bases in between. The germline V gene encodes CDR1 MNHEY and CDR2 SVGAGI. The CDR3 region is CASSYSTSAPYEQYF. CDR3 nucleotides: TGTGCCAGCAGTTACTCAACCTCAGCCCCCTACGAGCAGTACTTC.

This clone was observed a handful of times. This chain joins TRBV28 and TRBJ1-2; D is unclear. CDR1 is MDHEN and CDR2 is SYDVKM in the germline V gene. The V end lost 6 bases, the J end lost 5 bases, and 7 bases lay between the germline ends. The CDR3 totals 11 residues. In DNA, the CDR3 is TGTGCCAGCAGCCGGGATTATGGCTACACCTTC. Protein product: CASSRDYGYTF.

This clone came up many times. The chain joins TRBV9 to TRBJ2-5; D might be TRBD1 or TRBD2, each matching 6 bases. CDR3 size: 15 residues. The V and J ends lost 0 bases and 5 bases respectively, with 14 bases between them. Germline V gene lookup returns CDR1 SGDLS and CDR2 YYNGEE. The CDR3 nucleotides read TGTGCCAGCAGCGTAGGTGGGGGGCGGGATGAGACCCAGTACTTC. Its translation is CASSVGGGRDETQYF.

The chain recombines TRBV7-3 with TRBJ2-1; 10 bases match TRBD1. This CDR3 region has 15 residues. Trimming at V came to 3 bases and at J to 6 bases, leaving 5 bases not matched to a gene. CDR1 and CDR2 from the germline V gene are SGHTA and FQGTGA. CDR3 amino acids: CASSFPGQGSNEQFF. As DNA, the CDR3 is TGTGCCAGCAGCTTCCCGGGACAGGGGAGCAATGAGCAGTTCTTC.

This clone has ten or more counts. Possible read error: a much larger clone is one base away. Distinct nucleotide sequences in the sample also encode this CDR3. V and J are TRBV7-2 and TRBJ2-5, with a weak D call TRBD2 (5 bases). The germline gives CDR1 SGHTA, CDR2 FQGNSA. CDR3 size: 11 residues. The CDR3 sequence is CASSPGETQYF. CDR3 nucleotides: TGTGCCAGCAGCCCCGGGGAGACCCAGTACTTT.

The table lists this clone with many counts. The V call is TRBV5-1, the J call TRBJ2-1; possible D gene TRBD2, 5 bases. Trimming shortened V by 0 bases and J by 0 bases, and 7 bases separated the two germline ends. This CDR3 is built from 15 residues. Per germline, CDR1 SGHRS and CDR2 YFSETQ. The chain's CDR3 is CASSLGDYSYNEQFF. Here the CDR3 DNA reads TGCGCCAGCAGCTTGGGTGACTACTCCTACAATGAGCAGTTCTTC. Together with reference TRBV5-1 and TRBJ2-1, the CDR3 gives the full variable domain: KAGVTQTPRYLIKTRGQQVTLSCSPISGHRSVSWYQQTPGQGLQFLFEYFSETQRNKGNFPGRFSGRQFSNSRSEMNVSTLELGDSALYLCASSLGDYSYNEQFFGPGTRLTVL.

The chain joins TRBV20-1 to TRBJ1-1; maybe TRBD1 (6 bases). The CDR3 length is 15 residues. Deletions cut 2 bases from V and 0 bases from J, with 13 bases between. Germline CDR1 and CDR2: DFQATT and SNEGSKA (reference sequence). CDR3 DNA sequence: TGCAGTGCTAGACCCCACAGGGTCATGAACACTGAAGCTTTCTTT. Protein product: CSARPHRVMNTEAFF.

This clone appeared many times. The V gene is TRBV5-1, the J gene TRBJ2-5, with 10 bases matching TRBD2. V lost 4 bases, J lost 0 bases, and 0 bases stayed unmatched. This CDR3 is built from 14 residues. Germline V gene lookup returns CDR1 SGHRS and CDR2 YFSETQ. The CDR3 loop reads CASSLAGDQETQYF. The CDR3 coding sequence is TGCGCCAGCAGCCTAGCGGGAGACCAAGAGACCCAGTACTTC.

This clone was picked up many times. The chain couples TRBV30 to TRBJ1-5; D call uncertain. CDR1 is GTSNPN, CDR2 SVGIG, per germline (reference sequence). This CDR3 contains 16 residues. Trimming took 4 bases from V and 6 from J, leaving 22 bases between them. DNA of the CDR3: TGTGCCTGGATAGGTCAGATTAGAGGATTTACTCAGCCCCAGCATTTT. This gives the protein CAWIGQIRGFTQPQHF. Using reference TRBV30 and TRBJ1-5 for the parts outside the CDR3, the full variable domain is SQTIHQWPATLVQPVGSPLSLECTVEGTSNPNLYWYRQAAGRGLQLLFYSVGIGQISSEVPQNLSASRPQDRQFILSSKKLLLSDSGFYLCAWIGQIRGFTQPQHFGDGTRLSIL.

The table lists this clone with many counts. The J gene is TRBJ1-1, the V gene TRBV4-3; D remains unclear. Germline V CDR1 and CDR2: LGHNA, YSLEER. V shed 4 bases and J shed 1 base, with 10 bases lying between them. The CDR3 extends over 14 amino acids. This chain's CDR3 is CASSPLLGNTEAFF. Here the CDR3 DNA reads TGCGCCAGCAGCCCCTTGTTGGGGAACACTGAAGCTTTCTTT.

In this sample, this clone turned up a few times. The gene calls are TRBV12-3 or TRBV12-4 and TRBJ1-5; the D gene is possibly TRBD1 (6 bases). V was cut by 4 bases and J by 6 bases, with 16 bases left in between. The CDR3 is 15 residues long. CDR3 amino acids: CASSYSSQGGQPQHF. CDR3 DNA: TGTGCCAGCAGTTACTCGTCACAGGGTGGTCAGCCCCAGCATTTT.

This clone was seen at least ten times. The genes are TRBV5-1 and TRBJ1-1; D is perhaps TRBD1 (6 bases). Germline V gives CDR1 SGHRS, CDR2 YFSETQ. Trimming removed 4 bases from V and 1 base from J, with 8 bases in between. The CDR3 is made up of 13 amino acids. CDR3 sequence: CASSEGQNTEAFF. CDR3 sequence (DNA): TGCGCCAGCAGCGAGGGACAGAACACTGAAGCTTTCTTT.

This clone has ten or more counts. An end of the junction differs from the germline gene, which may be a read error. The gene calls are TRBV7-7 and TRBJ2-5, with D possibly matching TRBD1 (6 bases). Germline V gene sequence: CDR1 SSHAT, CDR2 FNYEAQ (reference sequence). The CDR3 is 13 amino acids. The CDR3 nucleotides are TGTGCTAGCAGCTTTGGGGGCGATGGGACCCAGTACTTC. Translation gives CASSFGGDGTQYF.

This clone was recorded at least ten times. This chain joins TRBV30 and TRBJ1-4, with TRBD1 matching over 8 bases. With 4 bases clipped from V and 7 bases from J, the junction kept 11 bases outside the gene matches. CDR1 is GTSNPN, CDR2 SVGIG, per germline (reference sequence). The CDR3 has 15 amino acids. CDR3 protein: CAWTPPRGPGEKLFF. The CDR3 DNA reads as TGTGCCTGGACCCCACCCAGGGGGCCAGGTGAAAAACTGTTTTTT. Using reference TRBV30 and TRBJ1-4 for the parts outside the CDR3, the full variable domain is SQTIHQWPATLVQPVGSPLSLECTVEGTSNPNLYWYRQAAGRGLQLLFYSVGIGQISSEVPQNLSASRPQDRQFILSSKKLLLSDSGFYLCAWTPPRGPGEKLFFGSGTQLSVL.

The table lists this clone with many counts. The V and J genes are TRBV4-3 and TRBJ2-1, with 13 bases identical to TRBD2. The germline V gene encodes CDR1 LGHNA and CDR2 YSLEER. This CDR3 has 14 residues. Losses at the gene ends were 5 bases for V and 10 bases for J; bases not matched to a gene: 5. The CDR3 coding sequence is TGCGCCAGCAGCTCGGGACTAGCGGGATTCGAGCAGTTCTTC. Protein sequence: CASSSGLAGFEQFF.

This clone was seen at least ten times. A much larger clone sits a single nucleotide away, making a read error possible. The chain carries TRBV2 and TRBJ1-6; the D gene is possibly TRBD1 (6 bases). CDR3 size: 14 residues. Germline V gene sequence: CDR1 SNHLY, CDR2 FYNNEI. Deletions cut 3 bases from V and 9 bases from J, with 12 bases between. The CDR3 region is CASSEEGEFSPLHF. The CDR3 DNA follows: TGTGCCAGCAGTGAGGAGGGGGAGTTTTCACCCCTCCACTTT.